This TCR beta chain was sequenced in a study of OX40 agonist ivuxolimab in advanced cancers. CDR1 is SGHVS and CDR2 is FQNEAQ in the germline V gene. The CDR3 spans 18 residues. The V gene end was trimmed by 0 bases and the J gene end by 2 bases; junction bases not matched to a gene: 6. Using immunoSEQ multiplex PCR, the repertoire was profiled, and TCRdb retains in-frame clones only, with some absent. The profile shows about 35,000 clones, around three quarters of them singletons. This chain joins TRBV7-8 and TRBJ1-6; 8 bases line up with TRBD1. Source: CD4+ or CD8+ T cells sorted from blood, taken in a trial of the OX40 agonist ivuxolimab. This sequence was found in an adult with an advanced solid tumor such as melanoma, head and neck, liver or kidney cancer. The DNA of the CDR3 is TGTGCCAGCAGCTTAGCGGTAGGACAGGGTACCTATAATTCACCCCTCCACTTT. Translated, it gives CASSLAVGQGTYNSPLHF.